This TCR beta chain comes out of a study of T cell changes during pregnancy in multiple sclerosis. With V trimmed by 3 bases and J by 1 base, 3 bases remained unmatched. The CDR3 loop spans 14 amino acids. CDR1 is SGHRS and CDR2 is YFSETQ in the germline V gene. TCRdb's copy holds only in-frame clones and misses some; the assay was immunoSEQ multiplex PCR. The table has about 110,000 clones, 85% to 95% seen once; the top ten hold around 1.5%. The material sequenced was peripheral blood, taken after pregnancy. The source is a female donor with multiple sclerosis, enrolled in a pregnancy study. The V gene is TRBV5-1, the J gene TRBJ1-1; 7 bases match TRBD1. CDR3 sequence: CASSYRGPNTEAFF. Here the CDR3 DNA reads TGCGCCAGCAGCTACAGGGGTCCGAACACTGAAGCTTTCTTT.